This TCR beta chain was profiled in a study of radiotherapy plus CTLA-4 blockade in lung cancer. Study in general: Objective response was observed in roughly a sixth of patients, and disease control in 30% to 40%.

Sequenced by immunoSEQ multiplex PCR; TCRdb stores in-frame clones only, minus some. The profile shows about 98,000 clones, around 88% of them singletons. Details on this clone: Its antigen is undetermined.

Focal radiation and CTLA-4 blockade (ipilimumab) were tested in chemo-refractory metastatic non-small-cell lung cancer patients. The CDR3 has 16 amino acids. The V segment lost 5 bases and the J segment 7 bases; nucleotides outside the gene matches: 12. Looked up from germline, CDR1 is MNHEY and CDR2 is SMNVEV (reference sequence). The study's findings and limits: Dynamics of early blood T cell clones, together with interferon-beta, were reportedly the best predictors of response. There was expansion of tumor-derived TCR clones in blood after radiotherapy plus ipilimumab.

This chain connects TRBV27 to TRBJ2-7; 12 positions agree with TRBD2. The sequencing used peripheral blood, collected from a patient treated with radiotherapy plus ipilimumab. The TCR originated in a human donor with non-small cell lung cancer that progressed on radiotherapy plus ipilimumab. The CDR3 loop reads CASSPLAGGPRGEQYF. CDR3 DNA sequence: TGTGCCAGCAGTCCCCTAGCGGGAGGGCCACGCGGAGAGCAGTACTTC.